Included here is one T cell receptor beta chain sequence, with context. This receptor's antigen is unknown. No base quality values were provided; no much bigger clone lies one nucleotide off. The donors were healthy, HIV-negative adults with no recently reported acute infections or vaccinations. All donors were Caucasian adults living in Nashville, Tennessee, USA. Magnetic negative selection was used to enrich CD4+ T cells, after which naive cells were positively selected on CD45RA and the negative fraction became the memory subset. After blood collection by leukapheresis, PBMCs were isolated using Ficoll-Histopaque density gradient centrifugation and then cryopreserved in the vapor phase of liquid nitrogen. Analytical flow cytometry was used to check the purity and quantity of each magnetically sorted T cell population. Each sorted fraction had its genomic DNA isolated and then quantified by UV absorbance on a Nanodrop 2000c.

CDR3 length: 14 amino acids, cysteine to phenylalanine. Just CDR3 DNA is preserved here, 42 bases in frame from base 1. Ends trimmed: V by 2 bases, J by 5 bases; bases unmatched to a gene: 5. The CDR1 and CDR2 encoded by the germline V gene (reference sequence) are LNHNV and YYDKDF. Using the deep immunoSEQ assay, multiplex PCR amplified TCR CDR3 regions from genomic DNA. Extracted genomic DNA from each cell subset was spread evenly across all wells of several immunoSEQ 96-well plates, with each plate serving as a replicate. Each replicate PCR for sorted subsets received around 0.2 ug genomic DNA, equal to roughly 33,000 T cell genomes. Purified libraries were measured with a Qubit 3.0 fluorometer, size-checked on a Bioanalyzer 2100, and measured again with the KAPA Library Quantification kit. Every immunoSEQ 96-well plate was sequenced on a separate single-read 150-cycle Illumina NextSeq 550 flow cell. The authors' analysis ran thus. The immunoSEQ output contained only junctional sequences without quality scores, so filtering could not match that applied to full-length reads. Sequences were annotated with PyIR, a Python wrapper for IgBLAST v1.9, and V/J genes and CDR3 were assigned using IMGT germline references. Reads with weak V/J assignments (E-value above 1e-6), missing CDR3, stop codons, out-of-frame junctions, or ambiguous translated residues were removed. V3J clonotypes were defined as sequences sharing an identical inferred V gene, J gene, and CDR3 amino acid sequence. To compute the percentage overlap between repertoires, the number of shared unique clonotypes was divided by the size of the smaller repertoire. Richness of each repertoire was evaluated using RTK rarefaction, the Chao1 estimator, and Recon v2.1 estimates of unobserved clonotypes. OLGA was used to compute generation probabilities for all TCRbeta clonotypes that the gDNA method yielded from a handful of donors. In TCRdb, the immuneACCESS table is reduced to in-frame sequences with V and J assigned. These tables do not hold every clone; where another copy was compared, an unresolved V gene accounts for under half, and the others remain unexplained. The V and J calls and clone size are taken from that table; D and trimming were inferred from the DNA. The sample data list under 650,000 clones, and 96% of these were observed just once. Roughly 0.06% of the sample belongs to the ten largest clones.

These data belong to a study of shared clonotypes between healthy human individuals (dated by TCRdb to 2020 to 2021). Turning to the overall study: Three men and a couple of women, aged 18 to 49 years, made up the cohort. For each donor, CD4 naive and CD4 memory were each run on three plates, CD8 naive on two plates, and CD8 memory on one plate. The study deeply sequenced blood TCR repertoires of five healthy adults to estimate repertoire size and the extent of clonotype sharing between individuals. Libraries were prepared and TCR repertoires were sequenced by different laboratories using diverse techniques, in order to increase sequencing depth and limit assay-specific biases. Each donor's leukapheresis produced roughly between roughly 0.85 and 9.5 billion PBMCs. Broad study findings and their caveats: Because the study included a small number of donors, the genetic and exposure-history diversity represented was limited. Sampling was restricted to blood, and TCR repertoires in tissue are likely to differ from TCR repertoires in blood. Compared with non-shared clonotypes, the clonotypes found in all four sorted-subset donors had higher generation probabilities. Pairwise subsampling indicated that sequencing depth was expected to affect the degree of clonotype sharing among donors. Larger estimated clonotype richness was generally found for naive subsets than for memory subsets. Approximately 5% of naive CD4, 3% to 4% of naive CD8, 2% to 2.5% of memory CD4, and 0.35% to 0.5% of memory CD8 clonotypes were shared across four donors. Even with the large sequencing depth, rarefaction of the sorted-subset datasets indicated that sequencing was incomplete.

This sequence was found in a woman aged 30 to 39 in good health. The sequenced material came from naive CD4+ T cells sorted from blood. In light of the paper, this sample's cell subset or site label describes: CD45RA+ positively selected. This chain joins TRBV15 to TRBJ1-2, with TRBD1 identical over 7 junction bases. In nucleotide form, the sequence is TGTGCCACCAGCAGAACAGGGGCGGCGTATGGCTACACCTTC. Translated, it gives CATSRTGAAYGYTF.